These T cell receptor beta chains were read from a single sample in a study of beta chain features in type 1 diabetes. The data were produced by immunoSEQ multiplex PCR, yet TCRdb's version contains in-frame clones alone and is incomplete. The data contain about 470,000 clones, approximately 28% of them seen just once; the ten biggest clones take up almost 0.065%. The material sequenced was naive CD4+ T cells from blood. The receptors stem from a man younger than 35 in good health. Both conserved end residues are part of each CDR3. The D gene is left open where the match is weak. Not all rows give a size; the values are once, few, many and, for expanded clones, a class.

J gene: TRBJ2-5; D gene: NA; clone size: few; V gene: TRBV2; CDR3 protein: CASGGGETQYF; CDR3 DNA: TGTGCCAGCGGGGGCGGTGAGACCCAGTACTTC
J gene: TRBJ1-2; D gene: NA; clone size: NA; V gene: TRBV6-1; CDR3 protein: CASHGYREGYGYTF; CDR3 DNA: TGTGCCAGCCACGGTTACAGGGAGGGGTATGGCTACACCTTC
J gene: TRBJ2-3; D gene: NA; clone size: NA; V gene: TRBV5-6; CDR3 protein: CASSRLSPGADTQYF; CDR3 DNA: TGTGCCAGCAGCCGGCTGTCGCCTGGTGCCGATACGCAGTATTTT
J gene: TRBJ2-3; D gene: TRBD1; clone size: few; V gene: TRBV7-2; CDR3 protein: CASSFIGQGLDTQYF; CDR3 DNA: TGTGCCAGCAGCTTTATAGGACAGGGATTGGATACGCAGTATTTT
J gene: TRBJ2-3; D gene: TRBD2; clone size: few; V gene: TRBV29-1; CDR3 protein: CSVSGGARTDTQYF; CDR3 DNA: TGCAGCGTCTCGGGGGGGGCTCGGACAGATACGCAGTATTTT
J gene: TRBJ1-1; D gene: NA; clone size: NA; V gene: TRBV11-1; CDR3 protein: CASSTTGNTEAFF; CDR3 DNA: TGTGCCAGCAGCACTACAGGGAACACTGAAGCTTTCTTT
J gene: TRBJ2-3; D gene: NA; clone size: NA; V gene: TRBV6-1; CDR3 protein: CASSAGGPTTDTQYF; CDR3 DNA: TGTGCCAGCAGTGCTGGTGGGCCCACCACAGATACGCAGTATTTT
J gene: TRBJ1-1; D gene: NA; clone size: NA; V gene: TRBV5-6; CDR3 protein: CASSRDTGEAFF; CDR3 DNA: TGTGCCAGCAGCCGTGACACGGGTGAAGCTTTCTTT
J gene: TRBJ1-1; D gene: NA; clone size: few; V gene: TRBV30; CDR3 protein: CAWRRTEAFF; CDR3 DNA: TGTGCCTGGAGGCGGACTGAAGCTTTCTTT
J gene: TRBJ1-1; D gene: NA; clone size: NA; V gene: TRBV18; CDR3 protein: CASSPSTGMDTEAFF; CDR3 DNA: TGTGCCAGCTCACCCAGTACAGGGATGGACACTGAAGCTTTCTTT
J gene: TRBJ2-3; D gene: NA; clone size: NA; V gene: TRBV6-1; CDR3 protein: CASSYSPEGTQYF; CDR3 DNA: TGTGCCAGCAGTTATAGCCCGGAGGGTACGCAGTATTTT